This T cell receptor beta chain is from a study of cytomegalovirus exposure and HLA in healthy donors. Findings of the study overall: Researchers catalogued approximately 170 TCR beta chains as cytomegalovirus-associated. Most subjects had HLA-A and HLA-B alleles reportedly predicted accurately by TCR beta sequences.

The PCR employed 60 Vbeta primers together with 13 Jbeta primers. Method: immunoSEQ multiplex PCR; TCRdb's copy keeps in-frame clones and lacks some. The table has roughly 170,000 clones, about 65% seen once; the top ten hold less than 1.6%. With regard to this clone: Antigen unknown.

The sequencing input was PBMCs. This TCR was recovered from a girl aged 5-17 years in good health and CMV-seronegative.

In nucleotides, the CDR3 is TGTGCCAGCAGCGACTCCGGGGGGCTGGGGACTGAAGCTTTCTTT. Its translation: CASSDSGGLGTEAFF. V is TRBV9 and J is TRBJ1-1; TRBD1 might be the D (6 bases). V lost 3 bases and J 5 bases, leaving 17 bases between the germline ends. The CDR3 extends over 15 amino acids. Looked up from germline, CDR1 is SGDLS and CDR2 is YYNGEE. Based on the CDR3 plus reference TRBV9 and TRBJ1-1, the full variable domain is DSGVTQTPKHLITATGQRVTLRCSPRSGDLSVYWYQQSLDQGLQFLIQYYNGEERAKGNILERFSAQQFPDLHSELNLSSLELGDSALYFCASSDSGGLGTEAFFGQGTRLTVV.